Detailed here is one T cell receptor beta chain. Time point indicated: baseline, week 1 (first vaccination visit). Noted treatment: pre-vaccination baseline after standard-of-care therapy. There were new WHO grade 3 or 4 astrocytomas in the donors, and these were IDH1-mutant and ATRX-lost. These data originate in a study of a mutant IDH1 vaccine in newly diagnosed glioma. As for the study in general: Patients under treatment included around 60% males and about 40% females and had a mean age of around 40 years.

V shed 4 bases and J shed 5 bases, with 15 bases lying between them. CDR1 is SGHRS, CDR2 YFSETQ, per germline. The CDR3 is 14 amino acids. The table came from immunoSEQ multiplex PCR; TCRdb's copy has only in-frame clones and leaves some out. The sample lists 75,000 to 100,000 clones, over 75% occurring once. This receptor was identified in a man aged 35 to 55 with glioma. Some clones in this sample may be carry-over from other donors' samples. The sequenced sample was PBMCs, obtained from a glioma patient treated with radiotherapy, temozolomide or both. The chain is built from TRBV5-1 and TRBJ2-5; D may match TRBD1 or TRBD2 (5 bases each). This chain's CDR3 is CASSGDPGGETQYF. DNA for the CDR3: TGCGCCAGCAGCGGGGACCCGGGCGGGGAGACCCAGTACTTC.